The following is a T cell receptor beta chain sequence with its context. Its antigen target is currently unknown. Nothing much larger sits one base from this clone, and base qualities are not available. The germline V gene gives CDR1 as KGHSH and CDR2 as LQKENI. The germline V end is reduced by 4 bases and the J end by 2 bases; junction bases left unmatched: 3. The cysteine opens and the phenylalanine closes a CDR3 of 15 amino acids. Just the 45-base CDR3 DNA is kept, in frame starting at base 1. Genomic DNA was extracted from sorted cells for sequencing of the TCRbeta CDR3 region. The immunoSEQ Assay was used for sequencing of TCRbeta CDR3 regions. The immuneACCESS repertoire file appears here via TCRdb, limited to in-frame rearrangements. These files lack a portion of the clones; in checked studies, under half of the deficit traces to unresolved V genes, and the cause of the others is not known. Counted in this sample were around 71,000 clones; about 88% of them appeared once. Of the sample, 0.95% to 1.4% falls within the top ten clones.

The data are from a study of OX40 agonist ivuxolimab in advanced cancers. With regard to the full study: The costimulatory receptor OX40 (CD134) was targeted by ivuxolimab, a fully human IgG2 agonistic monoclonal antibody. Of the roughly 52 dose-escalation patients, hepatocellular carcinoma was present in some 19, melanoma in around 15, renal cell carcinoma in 9 and head and neck cancer in 9. Intravenous ivuxolimab was administered to patients every 2 weeks at six dose levels: 0.01, 0.1, 0.3, 1.5, 3 and 10 mg/kg. In the dose-escalation cohort, 82.7% of patients were male, and the mean age was around 60 years, with a range of roughly 20 to 85. The point of sequencing TCRbeta in the periphery was to test whether ivuxolimab changed TCR sequence diversity and drove clonal T-cell expansion. Patients were allowed to have had prior anti-PD-1, anti-PD-L1 or anti-CTLA-4 therapy, and 40% of the dose-escalation patients had previously received checkpoint inhibitors. The paper describes the monotherapy dose-escalation part (N of about 50 patients) of the phase I trial of ivuxolimab. Partial responses occurred in three dose-escalation patients: two with cutaneous melanoma and one with hepatocellular carcinoma.

Patients with autoimmune disease history or receiving systemic immunosuppression were excluded from the trial. Peripheral blood for TCR sequencing was collected from all dose cohorts at baseline, on cycle 4 day 1, and on cycle 7 day 1. The samples were taken from a phase I, first-in-human, multicenter, open-label dose-escalation trial of ivuxolimab. The trial enrolled adults with locally advanced or metastatic head and neck squamous cell, hepatocellular, melanoma or renal cell carcinoma. CD4+ and CD8+ T cells were sorted separately from peripheral blood before TCR sequencing. What the research found in general, with its limitations: After ivuxolimab, CD8+ T cells had more expanded clones than CD4+ T cells on average. In partial responders in the 0.1-3.0 mg/kg groups, normalized peripheral clonal expansion was found to be among the lowest, especially among CD8+ T cells. Which antigens the clonally expanded peripheral T cells were specific for was not determined. Low levels of normalized T-cell clonal expansion were also seen in some patients who did not respond. Clonal expansion of both CD4+ and CD8+ blood T cells was observed from baseline to week 6 at doses 0.1 to 3.0 mg/kg.

This receptor chain uses TRBV18 and TRBJ2-7; the junction holds 12 bases that match TRBD2. The receptor was derived from an adult with an advanced solid tumor such as melanoma, head and neck, liver or kidney cancer. Sequencing used CD4+ or CD8+ T cells sorted from blood, obtained in a trial of the OX40 agonist ivuxolimab. The CDR3 reads as follows: CASSRTSGNTYEQYF. The DNA is as follows: TGTGCCAGCTCACGGACTAGCGGGAACACCTACGAGCAGTACTTC.